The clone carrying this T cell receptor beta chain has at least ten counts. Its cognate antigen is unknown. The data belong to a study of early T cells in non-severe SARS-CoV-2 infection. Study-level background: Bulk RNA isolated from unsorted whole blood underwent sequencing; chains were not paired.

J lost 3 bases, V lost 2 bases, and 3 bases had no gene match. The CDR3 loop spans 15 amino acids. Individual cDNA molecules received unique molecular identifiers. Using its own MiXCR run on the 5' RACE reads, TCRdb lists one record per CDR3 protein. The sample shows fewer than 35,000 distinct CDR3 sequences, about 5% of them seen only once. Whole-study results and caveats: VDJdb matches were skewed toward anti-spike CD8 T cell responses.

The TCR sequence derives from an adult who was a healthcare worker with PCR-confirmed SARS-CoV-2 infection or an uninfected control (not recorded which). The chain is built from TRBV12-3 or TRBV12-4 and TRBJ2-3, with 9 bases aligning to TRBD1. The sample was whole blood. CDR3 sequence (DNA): TGTGCCAGCAGTTTACAGACAGGGGGTACAGATACGCAGTATTTT. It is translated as CASSLQTGGTDTQYF.